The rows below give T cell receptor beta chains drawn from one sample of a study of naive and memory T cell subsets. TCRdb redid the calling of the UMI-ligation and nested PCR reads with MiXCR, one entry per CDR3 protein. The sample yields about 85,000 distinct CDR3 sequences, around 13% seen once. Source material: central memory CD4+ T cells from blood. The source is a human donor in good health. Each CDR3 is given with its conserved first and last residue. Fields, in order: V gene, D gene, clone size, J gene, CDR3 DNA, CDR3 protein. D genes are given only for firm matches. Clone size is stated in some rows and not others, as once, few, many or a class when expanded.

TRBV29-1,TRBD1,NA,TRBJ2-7,TGCAGCGTTTCCAAACAGGGGGCCCACGAGCAGTACTTC,CSVSKQGAHEQYF
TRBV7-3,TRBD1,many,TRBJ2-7,TGTGCCAGCAGCCGGGGACAGGGCGGAGAGCAGTACTTC,CASSRGQGGEQYF
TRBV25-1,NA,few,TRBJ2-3,TGTGCCAGCAGTGCCTCTGGGGGTCCTCTCTCGCAGTATTTT,CASSASGGPLSQYF
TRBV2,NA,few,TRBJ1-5,TGTGCCAGCAGTGCCGAATTCCGAAATCAGCCCCAGCATTTT,CASSAEFRNQPQHF
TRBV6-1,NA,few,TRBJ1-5,TGTGCCAGCAGTGCCGAGGGAGATCAGCCCCAGCATTTT,CASSAEGDQPQHF
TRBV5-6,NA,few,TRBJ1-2,TGTGCCAGCAGCTTGGGCAGGATTAACTATGGCTACACCTTC,CASSLGRINYGYTF
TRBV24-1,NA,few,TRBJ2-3,TGTGCCACCAGCTTCGCAGATACGCAGTATTTT,CATSFADTQYF
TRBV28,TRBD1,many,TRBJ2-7,TGTGCCAGCAGGTCAACCGGGACAGGCGTGTCGGACGAGCAGTACTTC,CASRSTGTGVSDEQYF
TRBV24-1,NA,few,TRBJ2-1,TGTGCCACCAGTGATCTCCAGAGTGAGCAGTTCTTC,CATSDLQSEQFF
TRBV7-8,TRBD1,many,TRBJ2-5,TGTGCCAGCAGCACGAGACAGGGTTTAGAGACCCAGTACTTC,CASSTRQGLETQYF
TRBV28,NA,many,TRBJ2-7,TGTGCCAGCCTAGGGACCCTAGGGGGGGAGCAGTACTTC,CASLGTLGGEQYF
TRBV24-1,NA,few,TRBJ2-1,TGTGCCACCAGTGACCCCCCTATTGATGAGCAGTTCTTC,CATSDPPIDEQFF
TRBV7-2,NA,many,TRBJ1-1,TGTGCCAGCAGCTTAGTCCCCTCTCGGAACACTGAAGCTTTCTTT,CASSLVPSRNTEAFF
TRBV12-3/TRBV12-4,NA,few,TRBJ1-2,TGTGCCAGCAGTTTGAAATCGGTAGTGGGGGGCTACACCTTC,CASSLKSVVGGYTF
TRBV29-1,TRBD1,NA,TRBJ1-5,TGCAGCGTCGGGACAGGCCGGAATCAGCCCCAGCATTTT,CSVGTGRNQPQHF
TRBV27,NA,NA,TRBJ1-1,TGTGCCAGCAGTCCGTCCGGCCCGAACACTGAAGCTTTCTTT,CASSPSGPNTEAFF
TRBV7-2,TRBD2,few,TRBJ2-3,TGTGCCAGCACCGCTAGCGGGATCGGCACAGATACGCAGTATTTT,CASTASGIGTDTQYF
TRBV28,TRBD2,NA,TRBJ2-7,TGTGCCAGCAGTTTTTGGACTAGCGGGAGCTACGAGCAGTACTTC,CASSFWTSGSYEQYF
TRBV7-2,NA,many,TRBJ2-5,TGTGCCAGCAGCCCACGAACCGGAGGGCTAGGGGAGACCCAGTACTTC,CASSPRTGGLGETQYF
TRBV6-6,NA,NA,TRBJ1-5,TGTGCCAGCAGTTACGCAGATAGCAATCAGCCCCAGCATTTT,CASSYADSNQPQHF
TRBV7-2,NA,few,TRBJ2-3,TGTGCCAGCAGCTTGGCGTTAGGGGCTGGCACAGATACGCAGTATTTT,CASSLALGAGTDTQYF
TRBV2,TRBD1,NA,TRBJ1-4,TGTGCCAGCAGTGAAACCGGGACAGGGGCGCAAAATGAAAAACTGTTTTTT,CASSETGTGAQNEKLFF
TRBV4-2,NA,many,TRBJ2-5,TGTGCCAGCAGCCAAGGACCGCAAGAGACCCAGTACTTC,CASSQGPQETQYF
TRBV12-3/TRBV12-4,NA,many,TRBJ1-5,TGTGCCAGCAGTTTTAAGGCTAGCAATCAGCCCCAGCATTTT,CASSFKASNQPQHF
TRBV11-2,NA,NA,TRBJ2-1,TGTGCCAGCAGCAAAAACGAAATGGTCTGGTATTGGTTCTTC,CASSKNEMVWYWFF
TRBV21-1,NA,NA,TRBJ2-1,TGTGCCAGCATGCCCAGGACAGCAAGTTACAATGATCAGTTCTTC,CASMPRTASYNDQFF
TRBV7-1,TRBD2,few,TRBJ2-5,TGTGCCAGCAGCTCAAGGACTAGCGGAAAAGAGACCCAGTACTTC,CASSSRTSGKETQYF
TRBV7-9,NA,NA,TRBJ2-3,TGTGCCAGCAGCTTAGAGGGCCCCCCAGATACGCAGTATTTT,CASSLEGPPDTQYF
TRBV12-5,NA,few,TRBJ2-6,TGTGCTAGTGGTTTGGACCCTTGGGCCAACGTCCTGACTTTC,CASGLDPWANVLTF
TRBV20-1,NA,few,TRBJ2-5,TGCAGTGCTAAAGGGGGTAAAGAGACCCAGTACTTC,CSAKGGKETQYF
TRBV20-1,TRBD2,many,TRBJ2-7,TGCAGTGCTAGAGATCCCGCTAGCGGGGACTCCTACGAGCAGTACTTC,CSARDPASGDSYEQYF
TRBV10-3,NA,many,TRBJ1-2,TGTGCCATCAGTGAGTCAGGGAACTATGGCTACACCTTC,CAISESGNYGYTF
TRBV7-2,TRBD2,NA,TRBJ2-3,TGTGCCAGCAGCTCTAGCGGGAGCACAGATACGCAGTATTTT,CASSSSGSTDTQYF
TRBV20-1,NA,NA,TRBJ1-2,TGCAGTGCTAGACCTTCCCAGGGTGGCTACACCTTC,CSARPSQGGYTF
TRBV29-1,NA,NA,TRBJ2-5,TGCAGCGTTGACGGGGGTTGGGGACAAGAGACCCAGTACTTC,CSVDGGWGQETQYF